These 13 T cell receptor beta chains originate from one sample sequenced in a study of blood T cells in healthy people across ages (dated by TCRdb to the mid-2010s). To prepare the library, 5' RACE was applied. TCRdb lists the instrument as Illumina HiSeq 2500. A second roughly 6 to 12 cycle PCR used a sample-barcoded 5' primer and a J-beta primer mix. TCRdb reprocessed the public reads (quality trimming at Q25 with fastp, clone calling with MiXCR) and kept in-frame beta chains. When rows share a CDR3 protein, they turn into one entry using the most common DNA and genes. This sample gives approximately 780,000 distinct CDR3 sequences in total; roughly 25% of them show up just once. The ten most abundant clones make up about 3% of the sample. These data are also associated with another study on T cells of mothers and their children.

The specimen sequenced was blood. The origin of the receptors is a boy between 10 and 17 years old in good health.

As to this clonotype: With a much larger clone just one base away, this may be a read error. The chain is built from TRBV25-1 and TRBJ2-1, with 11 bases identical to TRBD2. This CDR3 is built from 14 residues. V lost 0 bases, J lost 15 bases, and 7 bases stayed unmatched. CDR1 and CDR2 from the germline V gene are MGHDK and SYGVNS. The CDR3 sequence is CASSEYAASGGLFF. In DNA, the CDR3 is TGTGCCAGCAGTGAATATGCCGCTAGCGGGGGGTTGTTCTTC.

This chain uses TRBV28 with TRBJ2-3, with D hard to call. The CDR3 is 12 amino acids. V lost 3 bases to trimming and J lost 3 bases, with 4 bases between them. The V gene's germline CDR1 is MDHEN and CDR2 SYDVKM. Here the CDR3 reads CASSFLTDTQYF. In DNA form, the CDR3 reads TGTGCCAGCAGTTTTCTTACAGATACGCAGTATTTT.

This clonotype was observed a handful of times. This chain links TRBV9 with TRBJ2-2, with D perhaps TRBD1 (5 bases). V lost 6 bases and J lost 0, with 12 bases in between. Germline lookup yields CDR1 SGDLS and CDR2 YYNGEE. CDR3 size: 15 residues. CDR3 sequence (DNA): TGTGCCAGCACCATAGACAGCGCGAACACCGGGGAGCTGTTTTTT. Its translation: CASTIDSANTGELFF.

The chain is built from TRBV6-5 and TRBJ2-1, with D maybe TRBD1 (5 bases). Germline assignment: CDR1 MNHEY and CDR2 SVGAGI. The V end lost 6 bases, the J end lost 0 bases, and 12 bases lay between the germline ends. This CDR3 comprises 15 residues. The CDR3 protein is CASRLTENSYNEQFF. CDR3 nucleotide sequence: TGTGCCAGCAGACTGACAGAAAACTCCTACAATGAGCAGTTCTTC.

This clonotype was counted between two and nine times. The chain employs TRBV20-1 and TRBJ2-4; no definite D call. The CDR3 has 13 amino acids. Trimming shortened V by 1 base and J by 0 bases, and 4 bases separated the two germline ends. Germline V gene lookup returns CDR1 DFQATT and CDR2 SNEGSKA (reference sequence). The CDR3 nucleotides are TGCAGTGCTAGAGCGATAGCCAAAAACATTCAGTACTTC. Translating gives CSARAIAKNIQYF.

The rearrangement uses TRBV6-9 and TRBJ2-4; 8 nucleotides match TRBD1. The CDR3 loop spans 13 amino acids. J gave up 8 bases and V 7 bases, and 7 bases lay outside the gene matches. Looked up from germline, CDR1 is MNHGY and CDR2 is SVAAGI. CDR3 nucleotides: TGTGCCAGCACCCCAGGGGGCAGTCACATTCAGTACTTC. This translates into CASTPGGSHIQYF.

In this sample, this clonotype turned up a few times. The V call is TRBV7-9, the J call TRBJ2-5; TRBD2 agrees at 15 bases. V was clipped by 4 bases and J by 1 base; unmatched bases: 1. Germline V CDR1 and CDR2: SEHNR, FQNEAQ (reference sequence). This CDR3 is 16 amino acids long. The CDR3 protein is CASSWGLAGGQETQYF. For the CDR3, the DNA is TGTGCCAGCAGCTGGGGACTAGCGGGAGGCCAAGAGACCCAGTACTTC. Full variable domain (missing parts from reference TRBV7-9 and TRBJ2-5): DTGVSQNPRHKITKRGQNVTFRCDPISEHNRLYWYRQTLGQGPEFLTYFQNEAQLEKSRLLSDRFSAERPKGSFSTLEIQRTEQGDSAMYLCASSWGLAGGQETQYFGPGTRLLVL.

This clonotype came up a few times. The rearrangement uses TRBV10-1 and TRBJ2-3; D possibly corresponds to TRBD1 (5 bases). Germline V gene data show CDR1 as WNHNN and CDR2 as SYGVQD (reference sequence). The CDR3 is 16 residues long. V lost 2 bases, J lost 4 bases, and 16 bases lay in between. CDR3 nucleotides: TGCGCCAGCAGTGAGAATAGGGGAAACGTCGCAGATACGCAGTATTTT. Protein product: CASSENRGNVADTQYF.

The chain has TRBV5-1 and TRBJ2-7; tentative D call: TRBD1 (6 bases). The V gene's germline CDR1 is SGHRS and CDR2 YFSETQ. V dropped 0 bases and J dropped 6 bases, with 19 bases sitting between them. This CDR3 comprises 16 residues. The CDR3 here is CASSLAQGQGPREQYF. The CDR3 bases are TGCGCCAGCAGCTTGGCCCAGGGGCAGGGGCCGCGCGAGCAGTACTTC. Drawing the rest from reference TRBV5-1 and TRBJ2-7, the complete variable domain is KAGVTQTPRYLIKTRGQQVTLSCSPISGHRSVSWYQQTPGQGLQFLFEYFSETQRNKGNFPGRFSGRQFSNSRSEMNVSTLELGDSALYLCASSLAQGQGPREQYFGPGTRLTVT.

The chain recombines TRBV4-1 with TRBJ2-3; D not certain. There are 15 residues in the CDR3. Germline V gives CDR1 MGHRA, CDR2 YSYEKL. The V and J ends lost 1 base and 5 bases respectively, with 13 bases between them. DNA of the CDR3: TGCGCCAGCAGCCAAGGAATGGAGCTGGGAGATACGCAGTATTTT. Translation gives CASSQGMELGDTQYF.

The J gene is TRBJ1-2, the V gene TRBV4-1; D gene unclear. Deletions cut 4 bases from V and 1 base from J, with 16 bases between. The CDR3 contains 16 residues. Germline loops: CDR1 MGHRA, CDR2 YSYEKL. CDR3 DNA sequence: TGCGCCAGCAGCCCCCAAGAAGGGAATCTTAACTATGGCTACACCTTC. Translating gives CASSPQEGNLNYGYTF.

The chain employs TRBV7-2 and TRBJ2-5; no clear D gene. The CDR3 is 14 residues long. The germline V and J ends were trimmed by 1 base and 3 bases, with 9 bases remaining between them. Germline loops: CDR1 SGHTA, CDR2 FQGNSA. The CDR3 sequence: CASSLERTKETQYF. The CDR3, as DNA: TGTGCCAGCAGCTTAGAACGTACTAAAGAGACCCAGTACTTC. Supplemented by reference TRBV7-2 and TRBJ2-5, the full variable domain reads GAGVSQSPSNKVTEKGKDVELRCDPISGHTALYWYRQSLGQGLEFLIYFQGNSAPDKSGLPSDRFSAERTGGSVSTLTIQRTQQEDSAVYLCASSLERTKETQYFGPGTRLLVL.

The chain joins TRBV7-2 to TRBJ2-5, with 11 positions matching TRBD2. CDR3 size: 15 residues. CDR1 and CDR2 (germline): SGHTA, FQGNSA. The V segment lost 4 bases and the J segment 5 bases; nucleotides outside the gene matches: 6. The CDR3, as DNA: TGTGCCAGCAGCTATAGCGGGGGGGCTTCGGAGACCCAGTACTTC. This translates into CASSYSGGASETQYF.